Given below is one T cell receptor beta chain in context. TCRdb's table, derived via immunoSEQ multiplex PCR, lists solely in-frame clones and lacks some. There are about 430,000 clones in the sample; roughly 90% occur only once, and roughly 0.97% lies in the top ten. The CDR3 has 13 amino acids. The trim removed 4 bases at V and 3 bases at J, leaving 1 base unmatched. This sample is drawn from a study of blood T cell repertoires in COVID-19. At the level of the study: PBMCs, B-cell-depleted T cells, or T cells were the source of the cDNA or gDNA that made up the material.

Enrollees, about 18 to 90 years old, lived in about two dozen US areas. Clinical history reported by participants formed the basis on which cohorts were assigned. The rearrangement joins TRBV12-3 or TRBV12-4 to TRBJ1-2, with 8 bases lining up with TRBD1. The sample consisted of PBMCs or T cells enriched from blood (not recorded which). This sequence originates from a woman in her twenties or thirties with acute COVID-19. CDR3 protein: CASSSTGDYGYTF. The CDR3 bases are TGTGCCAGCAGTTCGACAGGGGACTATGGCTACACCTTC.